The table lists the clone carrying this TCR beta chain with a few counts. The CDR3 has 14 residues. Trimming at V came to 8 bases and at J to 6 bases, leaving 12 bases not matched to a gene. Germline assignment: CDR1 LNHNV and CDR2 YYDKDF (reference sequence). Researchers ran the PCR with 60 Vbeta and 13 Jbeta primers. The protocol was immunoSEQ multiplex PCR, while the TCRdb copy is restricted to in-frame clones and leaves out a portion. The data hold around 100,000 clones, with about 64% observed a single time. The entry originates in a study of cytomegalovirus exposure and HLA in healthy donors. The V and J genes are TRBV15 and TRBJ2-5; 7 nucleotides match TRBD2. The sequence was obtained from a man aged 18 to 35 in good health and CMV-seropositive. The sequenced sample was PBMCs. CDR3 residues: CATGVGGAGKTQYF. CDR3 sequence (DNA): TGTGCCACCGGGGTGGGAGGGGCCGGGAAGACCCAGTACTTC.